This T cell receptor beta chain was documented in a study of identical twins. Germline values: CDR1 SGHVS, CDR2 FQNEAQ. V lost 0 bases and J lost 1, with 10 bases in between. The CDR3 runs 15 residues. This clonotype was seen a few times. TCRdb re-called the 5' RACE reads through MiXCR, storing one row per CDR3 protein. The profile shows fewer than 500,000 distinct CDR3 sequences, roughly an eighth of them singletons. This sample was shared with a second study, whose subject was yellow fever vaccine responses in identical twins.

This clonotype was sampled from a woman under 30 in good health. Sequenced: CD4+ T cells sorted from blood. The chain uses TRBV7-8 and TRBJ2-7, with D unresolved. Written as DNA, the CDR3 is TGTGCCAGCAGCTTAGCGGCTACCCTATCCTACGAGCAGTACTTC. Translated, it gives CASSLAATLSYEQYF.